What follows are 26 T cell receptor beta chains derived from one specimen sequenced in a study of T cells in Graves' hyperthyroidism and ophthalmopathy. The source material, RNA transcripts, was used to amplify TCR beta CDR3 regions. A first-round RT-PCR of the TCR CDR3 used the HTBI primer set. In TCRdb, the multiplex PCR reads were re-called with MiXCR into one record per CDR3 protein. This table holds 500,000 to 650,000 distinct CDR3 sequences, around 13% found once. The sequenced sample was blood. These receptors came from a middle-aged woman with Graves' hyperthyroidism.

The sample holds many counts of this clonotype. The chain uses TRBV7-9 and TRBJ1-1; TRBD1 might be the D (6 bases). Trimming removed 4 bases from V and 3 bases from J, with 18 bases in between. Looked up from germline, CDR1 is SEHNR and CDR2 is FQNEAQ (reference sequence). This CDR3 spans 16 amino acids. Here the CDR3 DNA reads TGTGCCAGCAGCTCGGGTTGGGGGCGTCGTGACACTGAAGCTTTCTTT. Encoded protein: CASSSGWGRRDTEAFF. Full variable domain (remainder filled in from reference TRBV7-9 and TRBJ1-1): DTGVSQNPRHKITKRGQNVTFRCDPISEHNRLYWYRQTLGQGPEFLTYFQNEAQLEKSRLLSDRFSAERPKGSFSTLEIQRTEQGDSAMYLCASSSGWGRRDTEAFFGQGTRLTVV.

A remark on this clonotype: This may arise from a read error, as a much more abundant clone is one base away. The chain recombines TRBV7-2 with TRBJ1-2, with 9 positions matching TRBD1. Germline-derived CDR1 and CDR2 are SGHTA and FQGNSA. Losses at the gene ends were 6 bases for V and 8 bases for J; bases not matched to a gene: 13. There are 15 residues in the CDR3. In DNA, the CDR3 is TGTGCCAGCAGAAAGAGGGACAGGGTCTATGAGGGCTACACCTTC. Translation: CASRKRDRVYEGYTF.

The J gene is TRBJ2-2, the V gene TRBV29-1, with D unresolved. The CDR3 spans 12 residues. Germline V gene sequence: CDR1 SQVTM, CDR2 ANQGSEA. Deletions cut 4 bases from V and 7 bases from J, with 10 bases between. CDR3 residues: CSVAYPDGELFF. The CDR3 nucleotides are TGCAGCGTTGCATACCCCGACGGGGAGCTGTTTTTT.

Many counts were recorded for this clonotype. The chain recombines TRBV12-3 or TRBV12-4 with TRBJ2-2, with D unresolved. The CDR3 consists of 14 residues. V was cut by 6 bases and J by 7 bases, with 15 bases left in between. CDR3 loop: CASSQDGPIGELFF. The CDR3 DNA reads as TGTGCCAGCAGCCAAGACGGACCAATCGGGGAGCTGTTTTTT.

This clonotype was seen ten or more times. The chain couples TRBV24-1 to TRBJ2-1; 12 nucleotides match TRBD2. The V gene end was trimmed by 5 bases and the J gene end by 9 bases; junction bases not matched to a gene: 4. Per germline, CDR1 KGHDR and CDR2 SFDVKD. The CDR3 runs 14 residues. The CDR3: CATSVTSGSGEQFF. In DNA, the CDR3 is TGTGCCACCAGTGTGACTAGCGGGAGTGGTGAGCAGTTCTTC.

This clonotype was observed at least ten times. CDR3 sequence reads: CASSGPGQLNTEAFF. In nucleotides, the CDR3 is TGTGCCAGCAGCGGACCCGGACAGTTGAACACTGAAGCTTTCTTT. The J gene is TRBJ1-1, the V gene TRBV9, with D possibly matching TRBD1 (6 bases). The CDR3 contains 15 residues. The V gene lost 3 bases and the J gene lost 0 bases, with 12 bases spanning the gap. Germline loops: CDR1 SGDLS, CDR2 YYNGEE.

Ten or more counts support this clonotype. V gene TRBV28 combines with J gene TRBJ1-1; D uncertain. Trimming pared 3 bases from V and 0 bases from J, leaving 11 bases between. CDR1 and CDR2 from the germline V gene are MDHEN and SYDVKM. The CDR3 extends over 15 amino acids. This CDR3 reads CASSFSPDLNTEAFF. Here the CDR3 DNA reads TGTGCCAGCAGTTTTTCCCCAGATTTGAACACTGAAGCTTTCTTT.

This rearrangement joins TRBV24-1 to TRBJ1-2; D ambiguous. Germline V gene sequence: CDR1 KGHDR, CDR2 SFDVKD. This CDR3 spans 14 amino acids. The V end lost 3 bases, the J end lost 1 base, and 8 bases lay between the germline ends. DNA of the CDR3: TGTGCCACCAGTGATCAGACCGATAACTATGGCTACACCTTC. Translating it yields CATSDQTDNYGYTF.

The table lists this clonotype with a few counts. The V and J genes are TRBV7-3 and TRBJ2-7, with a weak D call TRBD2 (5 bases). V was shortened by 5 bases and J by 4 bases, with 15 bases between the two germline ends. The germline gives CDR1 SGHTA, CDR2 FQGTGA. The CDR3 loop spans 14 amino acids. Here the CDR3 reads CASSPQAGEYEQYF. CDR3 DNA sequence: TGTGCCAGCAGCCCCCAAGCCGGGGAATACGAGCAGTACTTC.

This chain uses TRBV7-9 with TRBJ2-3; perhaps TRBD1 as D (6 bases). Germline CDR1 SEHNR, CDR2 FQNEAQ (reference sequence). The CDR3 runs 17 residues. Trimming pared 2 bases from V and 2 bases from J, leaving 17 bases between. The CDR3 DNA sequence: TGTGCCAGCAGCTTAAACAGTGGGGGACAACCCACAGATACGCAGTATTTT. This sequence encodes CASSLNSGGQPTDTQYF.

Ten or more counts support this clonotype. The genes are TRBV7-9 and TRBJ2-1; TRBD2 agrees at 13 bases. The V segment lost 6 bases and the J segment 4 bases; nucleotides outside the gene matches: 6. The CDR3 consists of 16 residues. Germline V gives CDR1 SEHNR, CDR2 FQNEAQ (reference sequence). CDR3 coding DNA: TGTGCCAGCAGTTGGGGACTAGCGGGATCTTACAATGAGCAGTTCTTC. This gives the protein CASSWGLAGSYNEQFF.

This clonotype has just a few counts. This chain links TRBV25-1 with TRBJ1-2; no clear D. This CDR3 is 11 amino acids long. V was pared by 4 bases and J by 10 bases, with 10 bases between. Per germline, CDR1 MGHDK and CDR2 SYGVNS. In DNA form, the CDR3 reads TGTGCCAGCAGTGGTACAAGGGCCTACACCTTC. Translating gives CASSGTRAYTF.

This clonotype was recorded at least ten times. V gene TRBV3-1 combines with J gene TRBJ2-7, with D hard to call. The germline V and J ends were trimmed by 1 base and 0 bases, with 7 bases remaining between them. This CDR3 comprises 14 residues. Germline V CDR1 and CDR2: LGHDT, YNNKEL (reference sequence). The CDR3 is CASSQVTNSYEQYF. The CDR3 nucleotides read TGTGCCAGCAGCCAAGTCACAAACTCCTACGAGCAGTACTTC.

This clonotype was recorded many times. This chain joins TRBV12-3 or TRBV12-4 and TRBJ2-7; 9 nucleotides line up with TRBD1. The CDR3 is made up of 14 amino acids. The J segment lost 3 bases and the V segment lost 3 bases, leaving 3 bases of the junction unmatched. The CDR3 spells CASSFQTGGYEQYF. The CDR3 region has the DNA TGTGCCAGCAGTTTCCAGACAGGGGGCTACGAGCAGTACTTC.

This clonotype was recorded at least ten times. The V call is TRBV12-3 or TRBV12-4, the J call TRBJ2-7, with 13 bases that match TRBD2. There are 18 residues in the CDR3. The trim removed 4 bases at V and 0 bases at J, leaving 9 bases unmatched. The CDR3: CASSSPGLAGRSSYEQYF. The CDR3 nucleotides are TGTGCCAGCAGTTCCCCGGGACTAGCGGGGCGGAGCTCCTACGAGCAGTACTTC.

The rearrangement links TRBV20-1 to TRBJ2-7; the match to TRBD2 covers 9 bases. The CDR3 is 14 amino acids. The germline V gene has CDR1 DFQATT and CDR2 SNEGSKA (reference sequence). V shed 0 bases, J shed 7 bases, and the junction held 7 bases outside the gene matches. The CDR3 nucleotides read TGCAGTGCTAGAGACGGACTAGCGATCGGGGAGCAGTACTTC. Protein: CSARDGLAIGEQYF.

The V gene is TRBV5-4, the J gene TRBJ2-7, with 9 bases fitting TRBD2. Trimming removed 4 bases from V and 4 bases from J; junction bases left unmatched: 6. Germline V CDR1 and CDR2: SGHNT, YYREEE (reference sequence). This CDR3 comprises 14 residues. The CDR3: CASSRETSGYEQYF. CDR3 sequence (DNA): TGTGCCAGCAGCAGGGAGACTAGCGGTTACGAGCAGTACTTC.

V is TRBV20-1 and J is TRBJ2-1; TRBD2 might be the D (6 bases). Germline V gene lookup returns CDR1 DFQATT and CDR2 SNEGSKA (reference sequence). V was shortened by 0 bases and J by 9 bases, with 15 bases between the two germline ends. This CDR3 contains 14 residues. In DNA form, the CDR3 reads TGCAGTGCTAGAGACCCCCTCGGGGGAGTTGAGCAGTTCTTC. This sequence encodes CSARDPLGGVEQFF.

This clonotype has a count of ten or more. The chain has TRBV27 and TRBJ1-1; no clear D gene. Germline V gives CDR1 MNHEY, CDR2 SMNVEV (reference sequence). There are 15 residues in the CDR3. The V gene lost 3 bases and the J gene lost 2 bases, with 13 bases spanning the gap. The DNA for the CDR3 is TGTGCCAGCAGTTTCCAGGCGGCGGTAAACACTGAAGCTTTCTTT. This encodes CASSFQAAVNTEAFF.

This clonotype was detected ten times or more. This chain joins TRBV4-2 and TRBJ1-1, with D unclear. The germline V and J ends were trimmed by 0 bases and 5 bases, with 4 bases remaining between them. Germline values: CDR1 LGHNA, CDR2 YNFKEQ. The CDR3 has 12 residues. CDR3 amino acids: CASSQESTEAFF. As DNA, the CDR3 is TGTGCCAGCAGCCAAGAGAGTACTGAAGCTTTCTTT.

This clonotype was seen at least ten times. This rearrangement joins TRBV30 to TRBJ2-1, with 8 bases matching TRBD1. The CDR3 covers 15 residues. Germline V lookup: CDR1 GTSNPN, CDR2 SVGIG (reference sequence). V lost 5 bases, J lost 4 bases, and 10 bases stayed unmatched. The CDR3 region is CAWAPTGVRYNEQFF. Written as DNA, the CDR3 is TGTGCCTGGGCCCCGACAGGGGTGAGGTACAATGAGCAGTTCTTC.

In this sample, this clonotype turned up many times. The chain has TRBV27 and TRBJ2-3, with a tentative D call TRBD2 (7 bases). The CDR3 runs 16 residues. Germline CDR1 MNHEY, CDR2 SMNVEV (reference sequence). Trimming pared 8 bases from V and 6 bases from J, leaving 24 bases between. This chain's CDR3 is CASAFRAGAIVDTQYF. The CDR3 DNA reads TGTGCCAGCGCCTTTAGGGCGGGGGCTATAGTGGATACGCAGTATTTT.

V is TRBV4-1 and J is TRBJ2-7; TRBD1 might be the D (5 bases). Trimming stripped 1 base from V and 1 base from J, with 14 bases between. CDR1 and CDR2 from the germline V gene are MGHRA and YSYEKL. The CDR3 length is 16 residues. The chain's CDR3 is CASSQALLRQSYEQYF. Written as DNA, the CDR3 is TGCGCCAGCAGCCAAGCCCTCCTTAGACAGTCCTACGAGCAGTACTTC.

This clonotype has more than one count but fewer than ten. The chain employs TRBV6-1 and TRBJ2-1, with 7 bases identical to TRBD2. Germline-derived CDR1 and CDR2 are MNHNS and SASEGT. The CDR3 is 14 residues long. Unmatched junction bases numbered 6, after V lost 7 bases and J lost 3 bases. CDR3 protein: CASTRGEDYNEQFF. In nucleotides, the CDR3 is TGTGCCAGCACTCGGGGGGAGGACTACAATGAGCAGTTCTTC.

This clonotype was seen a few times. The V call is TRBV7-8, the J call TRBJ1-3; the match to TRBD1 covers 8 bases. This CDR3 region has 15 residues. Germline values: CDR1 SGHVS, CDR2 FQNEAQ. V shed 5 bases and J 4 bases; nucleotides not matched to a gene: 7. CDR3 region: CASSTPTGEGNTIYF. CDR3 DNA sequence: TGTGCCAGCAGCACCCCGACAGGGGAAGGAAACACCATATATTTT.

In this sample, this clonotype turned up many times. V gene TRBV12-3 or TRBV12-4 combines with J gene TRBJ1-2; D ambiguous. The V gene lost 6 bases and the J gene lost 2 bases, with 10 bases spanning the gap. This CDR3 has 13 residues. CDR3 nucleotide sequence: TGTGCCAGCAGAGACTCAGGCAACTATGGCTACACCTTC. Residues: CASRDSGNYGYTF.